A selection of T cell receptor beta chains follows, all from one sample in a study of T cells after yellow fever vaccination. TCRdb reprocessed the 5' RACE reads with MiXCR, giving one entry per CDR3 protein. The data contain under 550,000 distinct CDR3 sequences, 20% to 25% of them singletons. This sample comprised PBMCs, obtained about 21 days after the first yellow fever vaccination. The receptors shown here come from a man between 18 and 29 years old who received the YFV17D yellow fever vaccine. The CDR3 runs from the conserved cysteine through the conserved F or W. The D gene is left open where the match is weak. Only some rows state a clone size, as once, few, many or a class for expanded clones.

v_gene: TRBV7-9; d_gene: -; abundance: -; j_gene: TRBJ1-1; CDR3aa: CASSFVGMNTEAFF
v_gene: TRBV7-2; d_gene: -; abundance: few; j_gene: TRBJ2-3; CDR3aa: CASTPLAPSRNTQYF
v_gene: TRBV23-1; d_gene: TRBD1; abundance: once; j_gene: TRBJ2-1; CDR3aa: CASRILGDSRNEQFF
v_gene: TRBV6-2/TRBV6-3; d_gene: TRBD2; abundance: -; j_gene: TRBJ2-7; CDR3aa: CASNNGLAGAYEQYF
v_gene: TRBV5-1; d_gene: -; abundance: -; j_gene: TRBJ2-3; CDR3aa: CASSLGGSPTDTQYF
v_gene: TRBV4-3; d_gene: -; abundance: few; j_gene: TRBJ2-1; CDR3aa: CASSQEGTYDNEQFF
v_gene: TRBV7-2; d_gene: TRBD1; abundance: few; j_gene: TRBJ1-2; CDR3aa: CASSLLGQGAYGYTF
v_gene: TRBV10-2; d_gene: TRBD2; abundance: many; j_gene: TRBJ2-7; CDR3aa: CASSEALAELSYEQYF
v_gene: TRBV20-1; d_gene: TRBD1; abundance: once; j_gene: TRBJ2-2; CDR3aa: CSAREDRVWELFF
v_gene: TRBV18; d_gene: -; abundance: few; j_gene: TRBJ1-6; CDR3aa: CASSPGSYNSPLHF
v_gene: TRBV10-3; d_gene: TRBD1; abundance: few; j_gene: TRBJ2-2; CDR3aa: CAIRPTGDRAGELFF